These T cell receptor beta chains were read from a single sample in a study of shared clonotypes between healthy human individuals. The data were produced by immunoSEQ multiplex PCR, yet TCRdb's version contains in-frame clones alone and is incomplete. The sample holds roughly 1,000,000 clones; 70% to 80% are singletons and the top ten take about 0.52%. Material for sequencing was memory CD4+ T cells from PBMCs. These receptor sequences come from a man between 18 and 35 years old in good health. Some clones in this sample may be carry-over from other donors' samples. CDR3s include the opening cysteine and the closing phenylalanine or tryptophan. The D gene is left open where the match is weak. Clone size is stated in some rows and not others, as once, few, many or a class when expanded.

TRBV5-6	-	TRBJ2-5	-	TGTGCCAGCAGCTCCCCTACCGGGGCCCTTGGAGGAGAGACCCAGTACTTC	CASSSPTGALGGETQYF
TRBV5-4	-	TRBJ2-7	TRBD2	TGTGCCAGCAGCGCCCCCGGGACTAGCGGTTCCTACGAGCAGTACTTC	CASSAPGTSGSYEQYF
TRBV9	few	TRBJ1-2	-	TGTGCCAGCAGCTACACGGGTGGCAGCCTCTATGGCTACACCTTC	CASSYTGGSLYGYTF
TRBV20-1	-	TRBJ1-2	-	TGCAGTGCTATACTGGGTGGCTACACCTTC	CSAILGGYTF
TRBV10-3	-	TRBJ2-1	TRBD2	TGTGCCATCACCCCAGGACTAGGGCGGAATGAGCAGTTCTTC	CAITPGLGRNEQFF
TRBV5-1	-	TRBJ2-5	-	TGCGCCAGCAGCTTGTTAGGGCTAGCGAGGGGGGAGACCCAGTACTTC	CASSLLGLARGETQYF
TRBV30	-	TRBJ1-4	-	TGTGCCTGGAGTTGGAATGAAAAACTGTTTTTT	CAWSWNEKLFF
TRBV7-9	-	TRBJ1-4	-	TGTGCCAGCAGCTCGAGCCCCGAGGGTGAAAAACTGTTTTTT	CASSSSPEGEKLFF
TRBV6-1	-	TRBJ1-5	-	TGTGCCAGCCAGAGGGCGTTGGGAGATCAGCCCCAGCATTTT	CASQRALGDQPQHF
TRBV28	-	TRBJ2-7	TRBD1	TGTGCCAGCTGCGCCCCCGGGACAGGGAAGGACGAGCAGTACTTC	CASCAPGTGKDEQYF
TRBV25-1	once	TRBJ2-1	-	TGTGCCAGCAGTGAATCGGGTTACAATGAGCAGTTCTTC	CASSESGYNEQFF
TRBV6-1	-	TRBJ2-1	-	TGTGCCAGCAGTGAGTACCAGGATGAGCAGTTCTTC	CASSEYQDEQFF
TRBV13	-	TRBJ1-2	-	TGTGCCAGCAGCTCCAAAGGGGGGGCCTATGGCTACACCTTC	CASSSKGGAYGYTF
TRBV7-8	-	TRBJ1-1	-	TGTGCCAGTCGAGATCCCCAACGGGTGAACACTGAAGCTTTCTTT	CASRDPQRVNTEAFF
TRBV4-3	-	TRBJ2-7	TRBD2	TGCGCCAGCAGCCGGGTGGCTAGCGGGAGGGCCTCCTACGAGCAGTACTTC	CASSRVASGRASYEQYF
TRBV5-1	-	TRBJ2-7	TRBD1	TGCGCCAGCAGCTCGGGACAGGGGTTCGAGCAGTACTTC	CASSSGQGFEQYF
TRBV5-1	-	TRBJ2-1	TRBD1	TGCGCCAGCAGCCAGGGGGCGCTAAGTGAGCAGTTCTTC	CASSQGALSEQFF
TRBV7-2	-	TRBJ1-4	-	TGTGCCAGCAGCTCAAGGGCCTTAGGACTGACTAATGAAAAACTGTTTTTT	CASSSRALGLTNEKLFF
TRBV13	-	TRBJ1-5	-	TGTGCCAGCAGCCCTCCCCCGGGAGCGGGGACGAAAAAAAGCAATCAGCCCCAGCATTTT	CASSPPPGAGTKKSNQPQHF
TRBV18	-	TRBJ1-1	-	TGTGCCAGCTCACCCCAAGTGAACACTGAAGCTTTCTTT	CASSPQVNTEAFF
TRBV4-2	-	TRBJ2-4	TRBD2	TGTGCCAGCAGCCGCGGGGCTAGCGGGGGGGAGGCCAAAAACATTCAGTACTTC	CASSRGASGGEAKNIQYF
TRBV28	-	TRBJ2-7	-	TGTGCCAGCAGCCAGGGGCAGGGTTTACCCTACGAGCAGTACTTC	CASSQGQGLPYEQYF
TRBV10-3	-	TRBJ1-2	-	TGTGCCATCGGGCGCCCCTCTGGAATGAATGGCTACACCTTC	CAIGRPSGMNGYTF
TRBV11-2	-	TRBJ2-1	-	TGTGCCAGCAGCTTTGGGGGAGTCGGCAATGAGCAGTTCTTC	CASSFGGVGNEQFF
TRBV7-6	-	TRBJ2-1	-	TGTGCCAGCAGCCCCGGAGCGCGCGGCTCCTACAATGAGCAGTTCTTC	CASSPGARGSYNEQFF
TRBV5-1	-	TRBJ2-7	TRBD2	TGCGCCAGCAGCTGGACCGGGACTAGCGGAAGCTCCTACGAGCAGTACTTC	CASSWTGTSGSSYEQYF
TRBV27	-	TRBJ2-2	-	TGTGCCATACCCCGGGGGCCAGGGGAGGATGGCACCGGGGAGCTGTTTTTT	CAIPRGPGEDGTGELFF
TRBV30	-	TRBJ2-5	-	TGTGCCTGGAGGACAACTCCGGGGGAGACCCAGTACTTC	CAWRTTPGETQYF
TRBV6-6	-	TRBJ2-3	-	TGTGCCAGCAGGGGGGGACAGATGCTGGCAGATACGCAGTATTTT	CASRGGQMLADTQYF
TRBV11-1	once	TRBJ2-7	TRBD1	TGTGCCAGCAGCTTAATCGGGACAGATAAGTACGAGCAGTACTTC	CASSLIGTDKYEQYF
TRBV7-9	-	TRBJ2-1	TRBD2	TGTGCCAGCAGCTTAGGACTAGCGGGAGTCGATGAGCAGTTCTTC	CASSLGLAGVDEQFF
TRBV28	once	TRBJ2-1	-	TGTGCCAGCATGGAGGAAAAGGATGAGCAGTTCTTC	CASMEEKDEQFF
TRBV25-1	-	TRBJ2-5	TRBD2	TGTGCCAGCGGAAACCGGGGGGAAGTCCGGACCCAGTACTTC	CASGNRGEVRTQYF
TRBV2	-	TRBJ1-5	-	TGTGCCAGCAGGGGATGGGGCAATCAGCCCCAGCATTTT	CASRGWGNQPQHF
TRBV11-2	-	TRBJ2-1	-	TGTGCCAGCAGCCCCGTCACAGGGAGGGGAAGTCGGCAGTTCTTC	CASSPVTGRGSRQFF
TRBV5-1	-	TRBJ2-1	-	TGCGCCAGCAGCTTGGGAGGCTTGGGCAATGAGCAGTTCTTC	CASSLGGLGNEQFF
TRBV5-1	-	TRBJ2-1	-	TGCGCCAGCAGCTTGGGACTCGCGCGCTCCTACAATGAGCAGTTCTTC	CASSLGLARSYNEQFF
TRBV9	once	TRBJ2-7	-	TGTGCCAGCAGCGTAGGGGGCGGGGAGGTCTCCTACGAGCAGTACTTC	CASSVGGGEVSYEQYF
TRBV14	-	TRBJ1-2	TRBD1	TGTGCCAGCAGCCGGGACAGGGGCTATGGCTACACCTTC	CASSRDRGYGYTF
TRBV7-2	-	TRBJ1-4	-	TGTGCCAGCAGCCCCTCAACTAATGAAAAACTGTTTTTT	CASSPSTNEKLFF
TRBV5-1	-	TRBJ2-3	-	TGCGCCAGCAGTTCCCTGGGTCCAACCACAGATACGCAGTATTTT	CASSSLGPTTDTQYF
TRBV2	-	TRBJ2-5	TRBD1	TGTGCCAGCAGTCCCGGGACAGGTTGGGAGACCCAGTACTTC	CASSPGTGWETQYF
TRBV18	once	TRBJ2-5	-	TGTGCCAGCTCACCAGATTTCGGAGAGACCCAGTACTTC	CASSPDFGETQYF
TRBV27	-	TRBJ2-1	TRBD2	TGTGCCAGCAAATGGCGGACTAGCGGGAGGAGGAATGAGCAGTTCTTC	CASKWRTSGRRNEQFF
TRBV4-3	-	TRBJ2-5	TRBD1	TGCGCCAGCAGCCAAAGACGGACAGGGGGCGAGGAGACCCAGTACTTC	CASSQRRTGGEETQYF
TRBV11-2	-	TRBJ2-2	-	TGTGCCAGCAGCCTCCCCCGGAGTAGAGGGACCGGGGAGCTGTTTTTT	CASSLPRSRGTGELFF
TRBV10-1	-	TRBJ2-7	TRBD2	TGCGCCAGCAGCCACACTAGCGGGAGAACGTACGAGCAGTACTTC	CASSHTSGRTYEQYF
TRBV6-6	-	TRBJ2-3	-	TGTGCCAGCAGTTACGGTCGGCGCACAGATACGCAGTATTTT	CASSYGRRTDTQYF
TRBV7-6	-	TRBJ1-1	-	TGTGCCAGCAGCTTCGAAACTGAAGCTTTCTTT	CASSFETEAFF
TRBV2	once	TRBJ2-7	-	TGTGCCAGCAGTGAGAGGGGGTTCGGTACCTACGAGCAGTACTTC	CASSERGFGTYEQYF
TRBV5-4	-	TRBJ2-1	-	TGTGCCAGCAGCTTGTCACTAGCCAACTCCTACAATGAGCAGTTCTTC	CASSLSLANSYNEQFF
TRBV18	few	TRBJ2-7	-	TGTGCCAGCTCAACGATGAGCTACGAGCAGTACTTC	CASSTMSYEQYF
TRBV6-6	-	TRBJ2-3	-	TGTGCCAGCAACCCCCCGGGCACAGATACGCAGTATTTT	CASNPPGTDTQYF